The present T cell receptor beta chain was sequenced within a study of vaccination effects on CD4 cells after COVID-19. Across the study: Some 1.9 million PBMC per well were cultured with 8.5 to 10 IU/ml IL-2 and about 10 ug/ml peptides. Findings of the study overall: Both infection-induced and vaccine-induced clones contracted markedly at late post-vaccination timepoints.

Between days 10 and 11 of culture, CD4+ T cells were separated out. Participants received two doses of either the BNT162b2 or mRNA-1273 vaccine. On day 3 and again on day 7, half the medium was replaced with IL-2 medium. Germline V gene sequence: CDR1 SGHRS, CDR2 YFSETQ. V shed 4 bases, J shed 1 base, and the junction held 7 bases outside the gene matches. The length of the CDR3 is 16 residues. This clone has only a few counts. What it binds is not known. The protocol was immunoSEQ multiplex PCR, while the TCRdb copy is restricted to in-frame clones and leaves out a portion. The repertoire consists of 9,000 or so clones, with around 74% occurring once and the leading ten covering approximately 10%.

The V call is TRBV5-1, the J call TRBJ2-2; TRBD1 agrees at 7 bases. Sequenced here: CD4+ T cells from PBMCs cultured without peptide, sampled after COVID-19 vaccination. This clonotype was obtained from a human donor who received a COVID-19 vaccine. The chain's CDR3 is CASSPDRARNTGELFF. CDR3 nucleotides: TGCGCCAGCAGCCCCGACAGGGCGAGGAACACCGGGGAGCTGTTTTTT.